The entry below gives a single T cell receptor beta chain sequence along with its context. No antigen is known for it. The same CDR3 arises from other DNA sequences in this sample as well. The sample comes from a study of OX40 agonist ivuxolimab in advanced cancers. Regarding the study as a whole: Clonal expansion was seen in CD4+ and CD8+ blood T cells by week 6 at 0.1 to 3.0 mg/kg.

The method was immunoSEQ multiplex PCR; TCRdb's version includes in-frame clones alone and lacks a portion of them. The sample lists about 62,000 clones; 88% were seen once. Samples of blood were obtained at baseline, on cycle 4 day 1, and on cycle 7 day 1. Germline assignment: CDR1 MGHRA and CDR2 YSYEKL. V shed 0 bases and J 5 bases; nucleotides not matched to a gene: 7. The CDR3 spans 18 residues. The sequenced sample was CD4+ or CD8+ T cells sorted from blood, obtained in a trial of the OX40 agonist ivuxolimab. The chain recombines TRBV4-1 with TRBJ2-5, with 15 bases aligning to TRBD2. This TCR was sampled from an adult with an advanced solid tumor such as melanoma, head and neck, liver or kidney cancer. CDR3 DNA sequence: TGCGCCAGCAGCCAAGAGCCGGGACTAGCGGGGGGTACGGAGACCCAGTACTTC. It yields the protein CASSQEPGLAGGTETQYF.